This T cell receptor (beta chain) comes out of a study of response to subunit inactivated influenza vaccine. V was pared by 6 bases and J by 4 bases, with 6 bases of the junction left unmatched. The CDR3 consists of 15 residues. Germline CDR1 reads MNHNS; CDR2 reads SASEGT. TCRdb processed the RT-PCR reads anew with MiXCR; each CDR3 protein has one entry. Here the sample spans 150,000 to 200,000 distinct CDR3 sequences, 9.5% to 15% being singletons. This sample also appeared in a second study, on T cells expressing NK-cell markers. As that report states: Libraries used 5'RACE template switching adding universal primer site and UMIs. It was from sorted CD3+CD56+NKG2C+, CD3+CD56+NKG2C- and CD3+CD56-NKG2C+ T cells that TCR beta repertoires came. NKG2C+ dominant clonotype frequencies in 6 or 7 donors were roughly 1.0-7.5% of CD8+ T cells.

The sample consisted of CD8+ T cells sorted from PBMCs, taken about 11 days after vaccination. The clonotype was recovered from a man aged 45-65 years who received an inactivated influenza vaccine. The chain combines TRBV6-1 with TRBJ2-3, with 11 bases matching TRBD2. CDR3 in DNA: TGTGCCAGCAGACTTAGCGGGGGGGAAGCAGATACGCAGTATTTT. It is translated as CASRLSGGEADTQYF.